Below, 17 T cell receptor beta chains from the same sample are listed, as sequenced in a study of shared clonotypes between healthy human individuals. Sequenced by immunoSEQ multiplex PCR; TCRdb stores in-frame clones only, minus some. This sample carries 2 million or so clones, 85% to 95% of them seen once, and the ten largest clones take roughly 0.13%. The sequenced material came from naive CD4+ T cells sorted from blood. Subset meaning: CD45RA+ positively selected. Receptors were obtained from a man younger than 35 in good health.

This chain connects TRBV19 to TRBJ2-7, with 7 bases lining up with TRBD1. The CDR3 contains 14 residues. Germline V gives CDR1 LNHDA, CDR2 SQIVND (reference sequence). With 5 bases clipped from V and 0 bases from J, the junction kept 4 bases outside the gene matches. CDR3 DNA: TGTGCCAGTAGTTGGACAGGTTACTCCTACGAGCAGTACTTC. Residues: CASSWTGYSYEQYF.

The chain joins TRBV30 to TRBJ1-6, with a tentative D call TRBD1 (6 bases). The CDR3 has 14 residues. Trimming removed 0 bases from V and 7 bases from J, with 10 bases in between. The germline gives CDR1 GTSNPN, CDR2 SVGIG (reference sequence). The CDR3 DNA sequence: TGTGCCTGGAGTGTAGAGAGGGGGAATTCACCCCTCCACTTT. Its translation is CAWSVERGNSPLHF.

The chain recombines TRBV10-3 with TRBJ2-5; 7 bases match TRBD2. Per the germline V gene, CDR1 is ENHRY and CDR2 is SYGVKD. V lost 0 bases and J lost 1; bases outside the gene matches: 5. The CDR3 consists of 16 residues. The CDR3 spells CAISESYRGVQETQYF. CDR3 coding DNA: TGTGCCATCAGTGAGTCTTACCGGGGGGTCCAAGAGACCCAGTACTTC.

A remark on this clone: This may arise from a read error, as a much more abundant clone is one base away. The J gene is TRBJ2-1, the V gene TRBV5-1; no clear D gene. The CDR3 is 15 residues long. Germline loops: CDR1 SGHRS, CDR2 YFSETQ. Trimming shortened V by 0 bases and J by 2 bases, and 9 bases separated the two germline ends. The CDR3 sequence is CASSLDPRTYNEQFF. As DNA, the CDR3 is TGCGCCAGCAGCTTGGACCCACGAACCTACAATGAGCAGTTCTTC.

This sequence joins TRBV7-3 and TRBJ2-7, with D maybe TRBD2 (5 bases). The CDR3 covers 15 residues. The germline V gene encodes CDR1 SGHTA and CDR2 FQGTGA. Trimming stripped 0 bases from V and 2 bases from J, with 11 bases between. The CDR3 region is CASSLTTPSPYEQYF. DNA for the CDR3: TGTGCCAGCAGCTTAACGACCCCTAGCCCCTACGAGCAGTACTTC.

The chain has TRBV29-1 and TRBJ1-2; D call uncertain. The V gene's germline CDR1 is SQVTM and CDR2 ANQGSEA. The CDR3 runs 12 residues. V lost 5 bases, J lost 5 bases, and 12 bases lay in between. This CDR3 is CSVYGLEYGYTF. The CDR3 nucleotides read TGCAGCGTTTACGGGTTAGAGTATGGCTACACCTTC.

V gene TRBV5-1 combines with J gene TRBJ1-2; D is possibly TRBD1 (6 bases). The germline CDR1 and CDR2 sequences are SGHRS and YFSETQ. This CDR3 has 14 amino acids. V was trimmed by 0 bases and J by 5 bases, leaving 11 bases between them. The CDR3 region is CASSLVGASYGYTF. CDR3 nucleotides: TGCGCCAGCAGCTTGGTGGGGGCGTCATATGGCTACACCTTC.

V usage is TRBV9 and J usage is TRBJ2-3; unclear D gene. V was clipped by 0 bases and J by 2 bases, with 10 bases between them. Germline CDR1 is SGDLS and CDR2 is YYNGEE. The CDR3 totals 15 residues. The CDR3 sequence: CASSVGNGFTDTQYF. DNA for the CDR3: TGTGCCAGCAGCGTAGGTAACGGATTCACAGATACGCAGTATTTT.

J is TRBJ1-2 and V is TRBV11-2; 9 nucleotides align to TRBD1. This CDR3 is 16 amino acids long. CDR1 and CDR2 from the germline V gene are SGHAT and FQNNGV. The trim removed 5 bases at V and 6 bases at J, leaving 13 bases unmatched. CDR3 sequence (DNA): TGTGCCAGCAGCCCTAGCGGAGTACAGGGGGCCGATGGCTACACCTTC. Protein: CASSPSGVQGADGYTF.

The chain employs TRBV13 and TRBJ2-5; 9 bases fit TRBD1. The trim removed 3 bases at V and 5 bases at J, leaving 4 bases unmatched. The CDR3 has 14 residues. Germline lookup yields CDR1 PRHDT and CDR2 FYEKMQ (reference sequence). CDR3 nucleotide sequence: TGTGCCAGCAGCTTGGGGGACAGGGTTGAGACCCAGTACTTC. The encoded protein is CASSLGDRVETQYF.

The chain employs TRBV2 and TRBJ1-4; D is ambiguous. The CDR3 consists of 13 residues. The germline V and J ends were trimmed by 9 bases and 7 bases, with 15 bases remaining between them. CDR1 SNHLY and CDR2 FYNNEI come from the germline V gene. The CDR3 bases are TGTGCCAGTGCGACGGAGGTGGGTGAAAAACTGTTTTTT. Its protein is CASATEVGEKLFF.

V and J are TRBV19 and TRBJ1-5; D possibly corresponds to TRBD1 (6 bases). CDR1 is LNHDA and CDR2 is SQIVND in the germline V gene (reference sequence). Trimming pared 5 bases from V and 7 bases from J, leaving 15 bases between. CDR3 length: 14 amino acids. The CDR3 sequence: CASSLEGEGQPQHF. CDR3 coding DNA: TGTGCCAGTAGTCTCGAGGGGGAAGGACAGCCCCAGCATTTT.

The chain has TRBV4-3 and TRBJ2-6; D unresolved. V dropped 1 base and J dropped 0 bases, with 10 bases sitting between them. The V gene's germline CDR1 is LGHNA and CDR2 YSLEER. The CDR3 has 17 residues. The CDR3 spells CASSQVPGPSGANVLTF. CDR3 nucleotides: TGCGCCAGCAGCCAAGTGCCAGGTCCCTCTGGGGCCAACGTCCTGACTTTC.

The genes are TRBV18 and TRBJ1-2; D gene uncertain. The CDR3 runs 14 residues. V lost 2 bases, J lost 6 bases, and 13 bases lay in between. The germline gives CDR1 KGHSH, CDR2 LQKENI. CDR3 region: CASSPTSIRDGYTF. The CDR3 nucleotides are TGTGCCAGCTCACCAACCTCCATACGGGATGGCTACACCTTC.

V is TRBV5-4 and J is TRBJ2-2, with D hard to call. Trimming shortened V by 0 bases and J by 3 bases, and 9 bases separated the two germline ends. This CDR3 is built from 15 residues. Germline CDR1 reads SGHNT; CDR2 reads YYREEE (reference sequence). CDR3 region: CASSLGTIDTGELFF. The DNA for the CDR3 is TGTGCCAGCAGCTTGGGGACCATAGACACCGGGGAGCTGTTTTTT.

The chain is built from TRBV7-9 and TRBJ2-7; 7 bases match TRBD1. CDR1 is SEHNR and CDR2 is FQNEAQ in the germline V gene (reference sequence). V shed 5 bases, J shed 3 bases, and the junction held 19 bases outside the gene matches. The CDR3 length is 18 residues. The CDR3 DNA reads TGTGCCAGCAGCCTTCCTCTTTTTGCCGGGACAGATCACTACGAGCAGTACTTC. Translated, it gives CASSLPLFAGTDHYEQYF.

This clone was counted once. The chain links TRBV7-3 to TRBJ2-5; D is ambiguous. Germline CDR1 is SGHTA and CDR2 is FQGTGA. V lost 0 bases and J 0 bases, leaving 14 bases between the germline ends. This CDR3 is built from 17 residues. DNA of the CDR3: TGTGCCAGCAGCTTAACGTTAACCGTAGAGGACCAAGAGACCCAGTACTTC. As protein: CASSLTLTVEDQETQYF.